This entry lists 25 T cell receptor beta chains sequenced from one sample in a study of CD8 T cells in Susac syndrome (dated by TCRdb to between 2018 and 2021). Preparation of the library involved the immunoSEQ multiplex PCR assay. RNA was extracted with the RNeasy kit and about 0.5 to 1 ug was reverse transcribed using random hexamers. Using fastp trimming at Q25 and MiXCR clonotype assembly, TCRdb reanalyzed the public sequencing data and kept in-frame beta chains. All rows with the same CDR3 protein become a single entry with the most common DNA and genes. Present in this sample are approximately 120,000 distinct CDR3 sequences, approximately 93% of which were seen just once. The ten largest make up over 0.3% of the sample. Specimen: CD8+ T cells from PBMCs. These TCRs come from a human donor with multiple sclerosis.

This sequence joins TRBV12-5 and TRBJ2-1; TRBD2 aligns across 7 bases. This CDR3 comprises 15 residues. Per germline, CDR1 LGHNT and CDR2 FRNRAP. J gave up 8 bases and V 5 bases, and 12 bases lay outside the gene matches. CDR3: CASGNSRGVSDEQFF. The DNA of the CDR3 is TGTGCTAGTGGTAACAGCCGGGGGGTCTCAGATGAGCAGTTCTTC.

V is TRBV19 and J is TRBJ1-5, with D possibly matching TRBD1 (5 bases). CDR3 length: 13 residues. The V gene's germline CDR1 is LNHDA and CDR2 SQIVND (reference sequence). The V end was cut by 1 base, the J end by 7 bases, with 8 bases between. The CDR3 nucleotides are TGTGCCAGTAGTATAGGGGGACGGCAGCCCCAGCATTTT. Amino acid sequence: CASSIGGRQPQHF.

This chain connects TRBV4-1 to TRBJ1-2, with no clear D. Germline V lookup: CDR1 MGHRA, CDR2 YSYEKL. This CDR3 comprises 15 residues. V was clipped by 1 base and J by 1 base, with 10 bases between them. The CDR3 here is CASSQGHPFNYGYTF. The DNA of the CDR3 is TGCGCCAGCAGCCAAGGGCATCCTTTTAACTATGGCTACACCTTC.

The V and J genes are TRBV7-9 and TRBJ1-1, with TRBD1 as a possible D gene (6 bases). Trimming pared 5 bases from V and 3 bases from J, leaving 19 bases between. The CDR3 is made up of 16 amino acids. From germline, CDR1 is SEHNR and CDR2 FQNEAQ (reference sequence). The CDR3 protein is CASSPREGGRYTEAFF. CDR3 sequence (DNA): TGTGCCAGCAGCCCGCGAGAAGGGGGGCGTTACACTGAAGCTTTCTTT.

This chain joins TRBV5-1 and TRBJ1-4; D call uncertain. CDR3 size: 17 residues. Per germline, CDR1 SGHRS and CDR2 YFSETQ. V lost 4 bases and J lost 0, with 16 bases in between. The CDR3 is CASSARQLPATNEKLFF. CDR3 in DNA: TGCGCCAGCAGCGCGCGGCAACTCCCTGCAACTAATGAAAAACTGTTTTTT.

This chain joins TRBV7-3 and TRBJ2-3; 7 bases map to TRBD2. CDR3 size: 16 residues. Germline V gene data show CDR1 as SGHTA and CDR2 as FQGTGA. After removal of 2 bases from V and 0 bases from J, the junction contained 5 bases not matched to a gene. Written as DNA, the CDR3 is TGTGCCAGCAGCTTACAGGAGCGGGGTAGCACAGATACGCAGTATTTT. It specifies CASSLQERGSTDTQYF.

This chain connects TRBV7-7 to TRBJ2-2; D is uncertain. Trimming cost V 2 bases and J 2 bases, with 6 bases left between them. The CDR3 has 14 amino acids. Germline V CDR1 and CDR2: SSHAT, FNYEAQ (reference sequence). The CDR3 DNA reads as TGTGCCAGCAGCTTACATGGAAACACCGGGGAGCTGTTTTTT. The encoded protein is CASSLHGNTGELFF.

This clonotype was recorded once. The chain links TRBV7-2 to TRBJ1-1, with a possible D match to TRBD1 (5 bases). Germline V gene lookup returns CDR1 SGHTA and CDR2 FQGNSA. The CDR3 is made up of 15 amino acids. V was trimmed by 3 bases and J by 2 bases, leaving 13 bases between them. The chain's CDR3 is CASSFSGRLNTEAFF. In nucleotides, the CDR3 is TGTGCCAGCAGCTTCTCAGGGAGACTAAACACTGAAGCTTTCTTT.

The V and J genes are TRBV5-1 and TRBJ2-5, with D tentatively TRBD1 (6 bases). There are 16 residues in the CDR3. Germline V gives CDR1 SGHRS, CDR2 YFSETQ. V lost 4 bases and J 10 bases, leaving 26 bases between the germline ends. The CDR3 here is CASSPPAAGDIRGQYF. CDR3 DNA: TGCGCCAGCAGCCCCCCCGCGGCAGGGGATATTCGGGGCCAGTACTTC.

The V and J genes are TRBV2 and TRBJ1-2; D call uncertain. The CDR3 has 15 residues. V lost 3 bases to trimming and J lost 0 bases, with 11 bases between them. CDR1 SNHLY and CDR2 FYNNEI come from the germline V gene. CDR3 nucleotide sequence: TGTGCCAGCAGTGATACGGCAGGAGCTAACTATGGCTACACCTTC. Translation gives CASSDTAGANYGYTF.

This chain uses TRBV14 with TRBJ1-1, with TRBD1 matching over 8 bases. Germline CDR1 SGHDN, CDR2 FVKESK. V lost 4 bases and J lost 2; bases outside the gene matches: 6. CDR3 length: 15 residues. CDR3 in DNA: TGTGCCAGCAGCCTTACAGGGGGGCCTAACACTGAAGCTTTCTTT. This translates into CASSLTGGPNTEAFF.

The CDR3 loop reads CASSGPGLAYNEQFF. The CDR3 coding sequence is TGCGCCAGCAGCGGCCCGGGACTAGCTTACAATGAGCAGTTCTTC. The rearrangement uses TRBV5-1 and TRBJ2-1; the match to TRBD2 covers 9 bases. Germline trimming cut 4 bases from V and 4 bases from J; bases unmatched to any gene: 6. CDR1 and CDR2 (germline): SGHRS, YFSETQ. This CDR3 is built from 15 residues. Supplemented by reference TRBV5-1 and TRBJ2-1, the full variable domain reads KAGVTQTPRYLIKTRGQQVTLSCSPISGHRSVSWYQQTPGQGLQFLFEYFSETQRNKGNFPGRFSGRQFSNSRSEMNVSTLELGDSALYLCASSGPGLAYNEQFFGPGTRLTVL.

The chain is built from TRBV4-1 and TRBJ2-1, with TRBD1 as a possible D gene (5 bases). V was trimmed by 1 base and J by 2 bases, leaving 12 bases between them. The length of the CDR3 is 16 residues. Germline-derived CDR1 and CDR2 are MGHRA and YSYEKL. CDR3 amino acids: CASSQVPTGTYNEQFF. In nucleotides, the CDR3 is TGCGCCAGCAGCCAAGTGCCCACAGGAACCTACAATGAGCAGTTCTTC.

The chain uses TRBV9 and TRBJ1-1; D unresolved. Between the trimmed V and J ends, which lost 4 bases and 7 bases, there was a span of 17 bases. From germline, CDR1 is SGDLS and CDR2 YYNGEE. This CDR3 spans 14 amino acids. For the CDR3, the DNA is TGTGCCAGCAGCCCCCGGCTGGCGAGGGATGAAGCTTTCTTT. It codes for CASSPRLARDEAFF. Full variable domain (rest looked up from reference TRBV9 and TRBJ1-1): DSGVTQTPKHLITATGQRVTLRCSPRSGDLSVYWYQQSLDQGLQFLIQYYNGEERAKGNILERFSAQQFPDLHSELNLSSLELGDSALYFCASSPRLARDEAFFGQGTRLTVV.

The chain joins TRBV9 to TRBJ2-5, with D possibly TRBD1 on 6 matching bases. V lost 4 bases to trimming and J lost 2 bases, with 12 bases between them. Germline V gives CDR1 SGDLS, CDR2 YYNGEE. The CDR3 is made up of 14 amino acids. For the CDR3, the DNA is TGTGCCAGCAGCCACGGGACAAGTCAAGAGACCCAGTACTTC. This sequence encodes CASSHGTSQETQYF.

The chain links TRBV3-1 to TRBJ2-1; TRBD1 matches 7 bases. V gave up 2 bases and J gave up 7 bases; unmatched junction bases: 8. The length of the CDR3 is 15 residues. Germline CDR1 is LGHDT and CDR2 is YNNKEL (reference sequence). In nucleotides, the CDR3 is TGTGCCAGCAGCCAACCCTCGGGACAGTTTAATGAGCAGTTCTTC. Its protein product is CASSQPSGQFNEQFF.

The chain couples TRBV11-1 to TRBJ1-2; tentatively, D is TRBD1 (5 bases). V lost 5 bases and J 5 bases, leaving 18 bases between the germline ends. This CDR3 spans 15 amino acids. Germline loops: CDR1 SGHAT, CDR2 FQDESV (reference sequence). The CDR3 bases are TGTGCCAGCAGCCAACCGGGACTAAAGAAGTATGGCTACACCTTC. Its translation: CASSQPGLKKYGYTF.

V and J are TRBV7-3 and TRBJ2-5; D is perhaps TRBD2 (6 bases). CDR1 is SGHTA, CDR2 FQGTGA, per germline. Trimming pared 2 bases from V and 3 bases from J, leaving 19 bases between. CDR3 length: 17 amino acids. CDR3 sequence: CASSLSAVADWEETQYF. The DNA of the CDR3 is TGTGCCAGCAGCTTATCGGCGGTAGCGGACTGGGAAGAGACCCAGTACTTC.

This chain links TRBV14 with TRBJ1-3; 8 bases are a match to TRBD1. Germline V gene sequence: CDR1 SGHDN, CDR2 FVKESK. This CDR3 is built from 14 residues. V shed 6 bases, J shed 1 base, and the junction held 2 bases outside the gene matches. The CDR3 sequence is CASRQGASGNTIYF. CDR3 nucleotide sequence: TGTGCCAGCAGGCAGGGGGCTTCTGGAAACACCATATATTTT.

The chain carries TRBV5-6 and TRBJ1-2; D gene uncertain. CDR3 length equals 12 residues. Trimming pared 6 bases from V and 8 bases from J, leaving 14 bases between. CDR1 is SGHDT, CDR2 YYEEEE, per germline. Written as DNA, the CDR3 is TGTGCCAGCACCGAAGGACGGGTCGGCTACACCTTC. Encoded protein: CASTEGRVGYTF.

The chain combines TRBV9 with TRBJ2-3; the match to TRBD1 covers 8 bases. V was clipped by 5 bases and J by 4 bases; unmatched bases: 3. CDR1 SGDLS and CDR2 YYNGEE come from the germline V gene. This CDR3 has 13 amino acids. The CDR3 is CASSPGGADTQYF. CDR3 in DNA: TGTGCCAGCAGTCCAGGGGGCGCAGATACGCAGTATTTT.

The rearrangement uses TRBV27 and TRBJ2-1, with TRBD2 as a possible D gene (6 bases). The length of the CDR3 is 14 residues. V gave up 3 bases and J gave up 5 bases, with 11 bases separating them. Germline V gives CDR1 MNHEY, CDR2 SMNVEV (reference sequence). CDR3 region: CASSFQGLNNEQFF. Written as DNA, the CDR3 is TGTGCCAGCAGTTTCCAGGGACTCAACAATGAGCAGTTCTTC.

This clonotype was detected only once. This chain connects TRBV9 to TRBJ2-3; D possibly corresponds to TRBD1 (7 bases). Trimming cost V 0 bases and J 6 bases, with 11 bases left between them. CDR1 SGDLS and CDR2 YYNGEE come from the germline V gene. There are 14 residues in the CDR3. This chain's CDR3 is CASSVVAGGDTQYF. CDR3 bases: TGTGCCAGCAGCGTAGTGGCAGGGGGGGATACGCAGTATTTT.

The V call is TRBV6-6, the J call TRBJ1-2; D unresolved. Trimming left V 11 bases short and J 2 bases short, with 15 bases between. The CDR3 has 13 amino acids. Germline CDR1 is MNHNY and CDR2 is SVGAGI (reference sequence). The CDR3 reads CAAAIKINYGYTF. The CDR3 region has the DNA TGTGCCGCAGCGATTAAAATAAACTATGGCTACACCTTC.

This chain uses TRBV29-1 with TRBJ2-2; 8 bases fit TRBD2. The CDR3 spans 15 residues. Germline CDR1 and CDR2: SQVTM and ANQGSEA. J gave up 4 bases and V 4 bases, and 8 bases lay outside the gene matches. CDR3 in DNA: TGCAGCGTTGTGGACCGGGGGGGGCTCACCGGGGAGCTGTTTTTT. Its translation: CSVVDRGGLTGELFF.